The present T cell receptor beta chain was sequenced within a study of shared T cell receptors in the human thymus. Per the germline V gene, CDR1 is SEHNR and CDR2 is FQNEAQ (reference sequence). The CDR3 sequence is 14 residues long. V dropped 5 bases and J dropped 5; count of bases not matched to a gene: 6. Here immunoSEQ multiplex PCR was the method, and the copy in TCRdb shows in-frame clones only, minus some. Of roughly 550,000 clones listed, approximately 80% are singletons. These data are also associated with another study on human thymus T cells.

This TCR derives from a boy under two years old with a congenital heart defect. The gene calls are TRBV7-9 and TRBJ2-5; 9 nucleotides agree with TRBD2. Sequencing was carried out using thymocytes. The CDR3 bases are TGTGCCAGCAGCCCGGGACTAGCCGTGGAGACCCAGTACTTC. This translates into CASSPGLAVETQYF.